This T cell receptor beta chain was sequenced in a study of T cell repertoires in cytomegalovirus infection (dated by TCRdb to about 2019). Regarding the study in general: Recently identified HLA-C-restricted CMV epitopes, whose presentation resists viral immunomodulation, were targeted by peptide stimulations together with well-studied HLA-B-restricted epitopes. Because public TCR beta signatures pointed to carriage of CMV infection together with the matching HLA type, the HLA type of each donor mattered for the analysis.

This clonotype was detected a few times. Its binding antigen is unknown. Base qualities were left out, and no much larger clone turns up one base away. The CDR3 contains 15 residues, cysteine and phenylalanine counted. Of all the DNA, just the CDR3 is kept, 45 bases in frame from base 1. CDR1 and CDR2, per the germline V gene, are MNHEY and SVGEGT. Trimming leaves V shorter by 4 bases and J shorter by 5 bases, with the junction holding 8 bases beyond the gene matches. General study outcomes and caveats: Cumulative frequency of public TCR beta family members discriminated carriers of CMV infection plus the relevant HLA type in this cohort and an independent approximately 340-donor cohort. The ex vivo response was dominated by HLA-C-restricted CMV-specific TCR beta clonotypes, which also provided the single most frequent clonotype in two of eight donors.

The sequencer was an Illumina HiSeq 1500. TCRdb passed the public sequencing reads through fastp at Q25 and MiXCR, retaining productive beta sequences. Every entry covers one CDR3 protein and lists the most common genes and DNA from its rows. The sample contains tens of thousands of distinct CDR3 sequences, around 20% of them found a single time. Roughly two thirds of the sample lies in the top ten. What the treatment or condition label conveys for this sample: in vitro stimulation with specific CMV peptide epitopes to enrich CMV-specific T cells. The source of this sequence is a human donor in good health (CMV status not recorded). Some clones in this sample may be carry-over from other donors' samples. The chain is encoded by TRBV6-2 or TRBV6-3 joined to TRBJ2-5; 9 of the junction bases match TRBD2. This sample comprised CD8+ T cells from cultured PBMCs, obtained from culture after CMV antigen stimulation. The CDR3 here reads CASSWISGGRETQYF. The DNA sequence is given as TGTGCCAGCAGTTGGATTAGCGGGGGCCGTGAGACCCAGTACTTC.